The 28 T cell receptor beta chains given below trace back to one sample, sequenced in a study of T cells in women clearing cervical HPV infection. The table came from immunoSEQ multiplex PCR; TCRdb's copy has only in-frame clones and leaves some out. The table lists about 48,000 clones. The sample taken for sequencing was blood buffy coat. All receptors come from a woman aged 18-70 years with a cervical HPV16 infection that either progressed to CIN3+ or cleared (not recorded which).

With respect to this clone: Sequencing ends 3 residues short of the CDR3 end; the germline J gene provides the rest. The chain recombines TRBV20-1 with TRBJ2-2; D gene uncertain. CDR1 is DFQATT and CDR2 is SNEGSKA in the germline V gene (reference sequence). CDR3 length equals 15 residues. Trimming removed 2 bases at V and 5 bases at J, with 15 bases between. CDR3 sequence reads: CSARPIRLRTGELFF. The CDR3 DNA, read in part, is TGCAGTGCTAGACCCATCAGGCTGAGAACCGGGGAG.

As to this clone: The CDR3 end is not reached by the read, which stops 3 residues before it; the germline J gene fills it in. The rearrangement links TRBV20-1 to TRBJ1-5; D uncertain. There are 13 residues in the CDR3. Germline lookup yields CDR1 DFQATT and CDR2 SNEGSKA (reference sequence). V lost 1 base to trimming and J lost 7 bases, with 11 bases between them. The CDR3 sequence is CSARGQRGQPQHF. The sequenced part of the CDR3 DNA is TGCAGTGCTAGAGGCCAGCGGGGACAGCCC.

Of note for this clone: The read terminates 3 residues ahead of where the CDR3 ends, so the germline J gene completes it. The chain joins TRBV18 to TRBJ2-7, with D maybe TRBD2 (5 bases). Germline V lookup: CDR1 KGHSH, CDR2 LQKENI. The CDR3 contains 14 residues. Trimming removed 0 bases from V and 3 bases from J, with 9 bases in between. The DNA read from the CDR3 is TGTGCCAGCTCACCACCCGGGGTACTCTACGAG. Translation gives CASSPPGVLYE. The entire CDR3 sequence reads CASSPPGVLYEQYF. Full variable domain (remainder filled in from reference TRBV18 and TRBJ2-7): NAGVMQNPRHLVRRRGQEARLRCSPMKGHSHVYWYRQLPEEGLKFMVYLQKENIIDESGMPKERFSAEFPKEGPSILRIQQVVRGDSAAYFCASSPPGVLYEQYFGPGTRLTVT.

As to this clone: Coverage ceases 3 residues before the CDR3 finishes, and the germline J gene fills in the end. The chain links TRBV29-1 to TRBJ1-1; a weak D match, TRBD1 (5 bases). The CDR3 is made up of 14 amino acids. V was clipped by 0 bases and J by 5 bases, with 13 bases between them. Germline loops: CDR1 SQVTM, CDR2 ANQGSEA. CDR3 amino acids: CSVEEAGGGTEAFF. The CDR3 DNA, read in part, is TGCAGCGTTGAAGAAGCAGGCGGGGGGACTGAA.

To note about this clone: Coverage ceases 3 residues before the CDR3 finishes, and the germline J gene fills in the end. The rearrangement joins TRBV6-1 to TRBJ2-3, with D possibly being TRBD1 (5 bases). The CDR3 length is 16 residues. Germline CDR1 reads MNHNS; CDR2 reads SASEGT. Trimming pared 2 bases from V and 2 bases from J, leaving 14 bases between. The CDR3 spells CASSEMSAGLTDTQYF. The CDR3 bases that were read are TGTGCCAGCAGTGAAATGTCGGCAGGGCTCACAGATACG.

Turning to this clone: The read comes to an end 3 residues before the CDR3 does, leaving the germline J gene to fill in the end. The chain is built from TRBV15 and TRBJ2-7; D is perhaps TRBD2 (5 bases). CDR1 and CDR2 from the germline V gene are LNHNV and YYDKDF (reference sequence). The V end lost 7 bases, the J end lost 3 bases, and 13 bases lay between the germline ends. The CDR3 is made up of 13 amino acids. Incomplete CDR3 DNA: TGTGCCACCAAACGGGGTGAGGGCTACGAG. Protein product: CATKRGEGYE. The whole CDR3 is CATKRGEGYEQYF. The full variable domain, completed using reference TRBV15 and TRBJ2-7, is DAMVIQNPRYQVTQFGKPVTLSCSQTLNHNVMYWYQQKSSQAPKLLFHYYDKDFNNEADTPDNFQSRRPNTSFCFLDIRSPGLGDTAMYLCATKRGEGYEQYFGPGTRLTVT.

In the case of this clone: The read ends 3 residues shy of where the CDR3 ends; the end is completed using the germline J gene. The J gene is TRBJ2-7, the V gene TRBV2; TRBD2 agrees at 7 bases. In germline, CDR1 is SNHLY, CDR2 FYNNEI. V dropped 7 bases and J dropped 0; count of bases not matched to a gene: 9. The CDR3 runs to 15 residues. The part of the CDR3 DNA that was read is TGTGCCAGCACTTCCAGCGGGAAATTCTCCTACGAG. It is translated as CASTSSGKFSYE. The full CDR3 reads CASTSSGKFSYEQYF.

In regard to this clone: With the read ending 3 residues before the CDR3 end, the germline J gene is used to fill in that end. J is TRBJ1-5 and V is TRBV4-2; D remains ambiguous. Trimming pared 0 bases from V and 7 bases from J, leaving 7 bases between. The CDR3 totals 13 residues. Germline V gene data show CDR1 as LGHNA and CDR2 as YNFKEQ. The CDR3 sequence: CASSQESRQPQHF. The part of the CDR3 DNA that was read is TGTGCCAGCAGCCAAGAGTCGCGGCAGCCC.

A remark on this clone: Read coverage stops 3 residues before the CDR3 terminus; the germline J gene supplies the remainder. The chain recombines TRBV6-4 with TRBJ1-3, with D hard to call. This CDR3 is built from 18 residues. Trimming removed 2 bases at V and 3 bases at J, with 20 bases between. Germline V gene data show CDR1 as MRHNA and CDR2 as SNTAGT. CDR3 amino acids: CASSDPLVAAQYGNTIYF. The part of the CDR3 DNA that was read is TGTGCCAGCAGTGACCCATTAGTGGCGGCCCAGTATGGAAACACC.

Concerning this clone: The read finishes 3 residues shy of the CDR3 end, and the germline J gene is used to complete it. V is TRBV10-3 and J is TRBJ1-5, with D possibly matching TRBD1 (6 bases). Germline V gene sequence: CDR1 ENHRY, CDR2 SYGVKD. The CDR3 spans 16 residues. Trimming pared 0 bases from V and 5 bases from J, leaving 14 bases between. The CDR3 spells CAISESIRGADQPQHF. CDR3 DNA, as far as it was read: TGTGCCATCAGTGAGTCCATTCGGGGGGCCGATCAGCCC.

As concerns this clone: The read ends 3 residues before the CDR3 terminus; that terminus is restored from the germline J gene. This chain joins TRBV28 and TRBJ1-2; 7 bases map to TRBD1. Germline CDR1 and CDR2: MDHEN and SYDVKM. There are 16 residues in the CDR3. Incomplete CDR3 DNA: TGTGCCAGCCAAACCGGGACAGACCCCGCCGGAAGGGGC. The encoded protein is CASQTGTDPAGRG. The whole CDR3 protein reads CASQTGTDPAGRGYTF.

With respect to this clone: The CDR3 end lies 3 residues beyond the end of the read and is filled in from the germline J gene. The gene calls are TRBV12-3 or TRBV12-4 and TRBJ2-3; D perhaps matches TRBD2 (7 bases). The CDR3 extends over 15 amino acids. V was cut by 3 bases and J by 0 bases, with 10 bases left in between. The CDR3 DNA, read in part, is TGTGCCAGCAGTTTCGGGGGGCAGAGCACAGATACG. Its translation is CASSFGGQSTDT. The entire CDR3 is CASSFGGQSTDTQYF.

Worth noting for this clone: The read falls 3 residues short of the CDR3 end, and the missing part is taken from the germline J gene. The chain combines TRBV18 with TRBJ2-7; unclear D gene. CDR1 is KGHSH and CDR2 is LQKENI in the germline V gene. The CDR3 loop spans 12 amino acids. Trimming left V 3 bases short and J 4 bases short, with 7 bases between. The CDR3 spells CASSPTEYEQYF. Partial CDR3 DNA: TGTGCCAGCTCACCGACTGAATACGAG. Combining the CDR3 with reference TRBV18 and TRBJ2-7 gives the whole variable domain NAGVMQNPRHLVRRRGQEARLRCSPMKGHSHVYWYRQLPEEGLKFMVYLQKENIIDESGMPKERFSAEFPKEGPSILRIQQVVRGDSAAYFCASSPTEYEQYFGPGTRLTVT.

Comment on this clone: The CDR3 end is not reached by the read, which stops 3 residues before it; the germline J gene fills it in. The chain combines TRBV5-1 with TRBJ1-1, with unresolved D. Per germline, CDR1 SGHRS and CDR2 YFSETQ. The CDR3 runs to 14 residues. Between the trimmed V and J ends, which lost 1 base and 5 bases, there was a span of 12 bases. The CDR3 loop reads CASSLNAGSTEAFF. The part of the CDR3 DNA that was read is TGCGCCAGCAGCTTGAACGCGGGATCAACTGAA.

With respect to this clone: The DNA ends 3 residues before the CDR3 does, and the rest of the CDR3 is filled in from the germline J gene. This chain links TRBV5-4 with TRBJ1-1; 9 bases match TRBD1. The CDR3 covers 14 residues. Germline CDR1 is SGHNT and CDR2 is YYREEE (reference sequence). Losses at the gene ends were 4 bases for V and 3 bases for J; bases not matched to a gene: 4. The chain's CDR3 is CASSRTGVDTEAFF. Incomplete CDR3 DNA: TGTGCCAGCAGCAGGACAGGGGTAGACACTGAA.

Worth noting for this clone: The CDR3 end is not reached by the read, which stops 3 residues before it; the germline J gene fills it in. The genes are TRBV5-4 and TRBJ2-1; 10 bases align to TRBD2. Germline loops: CDR1 SGHNT, CDR2 YYREEE (reference sequence). This CDR3 has 15 residues. The V segment lost 2 bases and the J segment 7 bases; nucleotides outside the gene matches: 6. The CDR3 bases that were read are TGTGCCAGCAGCTTACCTAGCGGGGGAGTTAATGAG. Protein product: CASSLPSGGVNE. The full CDR3 sequence reads CASSLPSGGVNEQFF.

Note on this clone: Sequencing ends 3 residues short of the CDR3 end; the germline J gene provides the rest. The rearrangement joins TRBV19 to TRBJ2-7; a possible D gene is TRBD2 (5 bases). CDR3 length: 13 residues. Germline loops: CDR1 LNHDA, CDR2 SQIVND (reference sequence). V gave up 8 bases and J gave up 6 bases, with 17 bases separating them. The DNA read from the CDR3 is TGTGCCAGTGAGAGCGGCCTCTCAACCGAG. Its protein is CASESGLSTE. The entire CDR3 reads CASESGLSTEQYF.

This clone is deemed medium-sized by its frequency. Read sequence stops 3 residues before the CDR3 end, and the germline J gene provides the missing end. The gene calls are TRBV6-1 and TRBJ2-3; 7 bases match TRBD2. The CDR3 is 15 amino acids. The V gene's germline CDR1 is MNHNS and CDR2 SASEGT. The CDR3 bases that were read are TGTGCCAGCAGTGAAGGTTCTGGGCGGGAGAAGACG. Translated, it gives CASSEGSGREKT. The whole CDR3 sequence reads CASSEGSGREKTQYF.

Of note for this clone: The read falls 3 residues short of the CDR3 end, and the missing part is taken from the germline J gene. The chain joins TRBV11-2 to TRBJ2-5; no reliable D call. The germline V gene has CDR1 SGHAT and CDR2 FQNNGV. Deletions cut 0 bases from V and 4 bases from J, with 6 bases between. This CDR3 has 13 residues. CDR3 DNA, as far as it was read: TGTGCCAGCAGCTTAGACCCCAGAGAGACC. This encodes CASSLDPRET. The full CDR3 is CASSLDPRETQYF. The full variable domain, rest sourced from reference TRBV11-2 and TRBJ2-5, is EAGVAQSPRYKIIEKRQSVAFWCNPISGHATLYWYQQILGQGPKLLIQFQNNGVVDDSQLPKDRFSAERLKGVDSTLKIQPAKLEDSAVYLCASSLDPRETQYFGPGTRLLVL.

Remarks on this clone: The read terminates 3 residues before the CDR3 end, so the remaining end is supplied by the germline J gene. V usage is TRBV19 and J usage is TRBJ2-2; D is uncertain. The germline V and J ends were trimmed by 7 bases and 6 bases, with 12 bases remaining between them. Germline V CDR1 and CDR2: LNHDA, SQIVND (reference sequence). This CDR3 has 13 amino acids. Incomplete CDR3 DNA: TGTGCCAGTACCCGAACACAGCCCGGGGAG. This translates into CASTRTQPGE. The entire CDR3 sequence reads CASTRTQPGELFF. The full variable domain, completed using reference TRBV19 and TRBJ2-2, is DGGITQSPKYLFRKEGQNVTLSCEQNLNHDAMYWYRQDPGQGLRLIYYSQIVNDFQKGDIAEGYSVSREKKESFPLTVTSAQKNPTAFYLCASTRTQPGELFFGEGSRLTVL.

On this clone itself: The read is 3 residues too short to cover the CDR3 end, so that end is filled in from the germline J gene. The rearrangement joins TRBV2 to TRBJ2-7; TRBD2 matches 11 bases. With 7 bases clipped from V and 4 bases from J, the junction kept 3 bases outside the gene matches. This CDR3 contains 13 residues. In germline, CDR1 is SNHLY, CDR2 FYNNEI. The CDR3 bases that were read are TGTGCCAGCATAGGGACTAGCGGATACGAG. Translating gives CASIGTSGYE. The entire CDR3 protein is CASIGTSGYEQYF.

Comments on this clone: Read sequence stops 3 residues before the CDR3 end, and the germline J gene provides the missing end. The rearrangement joins TRBV10-1 to TRBJ2-7; 11 nucleotides align to TRBD2. CDR1 and CDR2 (germline): WNHNN, SYGVQD (reference sequence). V gave up 4 bases and J gave up 6 bases; unmatched junction bases: 8. The CDR3 spans 15 residues. The part of the CDR3 DNA that was read is TGCGCCAGCAGTGGACAGCCGGGACTAGCGGTCGAG. Translating gives CASSGQPGLAVE. The entire CDR3 is CASSGQPGLAVEQYF.

As regards this clone: The read ends 3 residues before the CDR3 terminus; that terminus is restored from the germline J gene. V is TRBV20-1 and J is TRBJ2-5; TRBD2 matches 10 bases. The CDR3 runs 12 residues. V was clipped by 5 bases and J by 4 bases; unmatched bases: 1. From germline, CDR1 is DFQATT and CDR2 SNEGSKA (reference sequence). Partial CDR3 DNA: TGCAGTGCTGGGACTAGCGCAGAGACC. It codes for CSAGTSAET. The whole CDR3 protein reads CSAGTSAETQYF.

Points on this clone: Read data end 3 residues before the CDR3 end; the end is taken from the germline J gene. The rearrangement joins TRBV2 to TRBJ2-2; 7 nucleotides agree with TRBD2. From germline, CDR1 is SNHLY and CDR2 FYNNEI. Trimming cost V 5 bases and J 4 bases; bases outside gene matches: 7. This CDR3 comprises 15 residues. CDR3: CASSPGTTSTGELFF. Incomplete CDR3 DNA: TGTGCCAGCAGTCCCGGGACTACTAGCACCGGGGAG. Full variable domain (outside the CDR3, taken from reference TRBV2 and TRBJ2-2): EPEVTQTPSHQVTQMGQEVILRCVPISNHLYFYWYRQILGQKVEFLVSFYNNEISEKSEIFDDQFSVERPDGSNFTLKIRSTKLEDSAMYFCASSPGTTSTGELFFGEGSRLTVL.

Note on this clone: The read stops 3 residues short of the end of the CDR3; the missing end is completed from the germline J gene. The V call is TRBV20-1, the J call TRBJ1-5; the D gene is possibly TRBD1 (6 bases). Germline V gene data show CDR1 as DFQATT and CDR2 as SNEGSKA (reference sequence). V was trimmed by 5 bases and J by 6 bases, leaving 14 bases between them. The CDR3 sequence is 13 residues long. The CDR3 spells CSARGAGGQPQHF. CDR3 DNA (partial): TGCAGTGCTCGGGGGGCGGGCGGTCAGCCC.

In regard to this clone: Read data end 3 residues before the CDR3 end; the end is taken from the germline J gene. This sequence joins TRBV18 and TRBJ1-1; D is perhaps TRBD1 (6 bases). The V and J ends lost 6 bases and 1 base respectively, with 15 bases between them. The CDR3 consists of 15 residues. Germline V gene lookup returns CDR1 KGHSH and CDR2 LQKENI. The CDR3 is CASSPGRGPNTEAFF. CDR3 bases read: TGTGCCAGCTCCCCGGGCAGGGGCCCGAACACTGAA. The full variable domain, its missing parts supplied by reference TRBV18 and TRBJ1-1, is NAGVMQNPRHLVRRRGQEARLRCSPMKGHSHVYWYRQLPEEGLKFMVYLQKENIIDESGMPKERFSAEFPKEGPSILRIQQVVRGDSAAYFCASSPGRGPNTEAFFGQGTRLTVV.

Regarding this clone: The sequenced fragment ends 3 residues before the CDR3 boundary, so the rest is inferred from the germline J gene. The chain uses TRBV20-1 and TRBJ2-7, with a weak D call TRBD2 (7 bases). Trimming stripped 6 bases from V and 2 bases from J, with 20 bases between. Germline lookup yields CDR1 DFQATT and CDR2 SNEGSKA (reference sequence). The CDR3 totals 15 residues. The CDR3 DNA, read in part, is TGCAGTGCAAAAGGGGGGGCCAAGCCCACCTACGAG. Translated: CSAKGGAKPTYE. The CDR3, in full, reads CSAKGGAKPTYEQYF.

A note on this clone: Read data end 3 residues before the CDR3 end; the end is taken from the germline J gene. The V and J genes are TRBV4-2 and TRBJ2-5, with 14 nucleotides matching TRBD2. Germline CDR1 LGHNA, CDR2 YNFKEQ. V shed 4 bases and J 5 bases; nucleotides not matched to a gene: 6. The CDR3 is 16 residues long. CDR3 DNA, as far as it was read: TGTGCCAGCAGCCCCAAGACTAGCGGGGGGGTTGAGACC. It codes for CASSPKTSGGVET. The whole CDR3 protein is CASSPKTSGGVETQYF.